Below are 13 T cell receptor beta chains sequenced from a single sample in a study of blood T cell repertoires in COVID-19. Measured with immunoSEQ multiplex PCR; TCRdb has only the in-frame clones, and not every one. The sample lists 85,000 to 120,000 clones, around 86% occurring once. The sample taken for sequencing was peripheral blood. The receptor source for this set is a man between 50 and 59 years old with active or convalescent COVID-19.

This clone was observed a few times. The chain has TRBV3-1 (or the pseudogene TRBV3-2) and TRBJ1-2; TRBD1 is a possible D gene (5 bases). This CDR3 is built from 16 residues. Germline V gene sequence: CDR1 LGHDT, CDR2 YNNKEL (reference sequence). V lost 1 base and J lost 2, with 14 bases in between. CDR3 sequence (DNA): TGTGCCAGCAGCCAAGGTCTTCGGGGGATCAACTATGGCTACACCTTC. Its protein is CASSQGLRGINYGYTF.

J is TRBJ2-5 and V is TRBV9; possible D gene TRBD1, 5 bases. Trimming removed 4 bases from V and 5 bases from J, with 12 bases in between. The CDR3 runs 13 residues. Per germline, CDR1 SGDLS and CDR2 YYNGEE. CDR3 residues: CASSSRAGETQYF. As DNA, the CDR3 is TGTGCCAGCAGCTCCCGGGCAGGGGAGACCCAGTACTTC.

The gene calls are TRBV28 and TRBJ1-4; TRBD1 agrees at 7 bases. The V and J ends lost 6 bases and 0 bases, in that order; junction bases with no gene match: 4. CDR1 MDHEN and CDR2 SYDVKM come from the germline V gene. The CDR3 sequence is 15 residues long. CDR3 region: CASRFTGATNEKLFF. DNA of the CDR3: TGTGCCAGCAGATTTACAGGGGCAACTAATGAAAAACTGTTTTTT.

V usage is TRBV19 and J usage is TRBJ1-2, with a tentative D call TRBD1 (5 bases). The germline CDR1 and CDR2 sequences are LNHDA and SQIVND (reference sequence). The CDR3 has 14 amino acids. The V and J ends lost 3 bases and 8 bases respectively, with 16 bases between them. The CDR3 region is CASSIGRAPGGYTF. CDR3 in DNA: TGTGCCAGTAGTATCGGAAGGGCCCCAGGGGGCTACACCTTC.

The gene calls are TRBV6-2 or TRBV6-3 and TRBJ2-2; TRBD2 aligns across 16 bases. Losses at the gene ends were 2 bases for V and 8 bases for J; bases not matched to a gene: 11. Per germline, CDR1 MNHEY and CDR2 SVGEGT. The CDR3 consists of 19 residues. This CDR3 is CASSYQPGTSGGVAGELFF. DNA for the CDR3: TGTGCCAGCAGTTACCAACCCGGGACTAGCGGGGGGGTAGCTGGGGAGCTGTTTTTT.

The chain has TRBV28 and TRBJ1-2, with 7 bases matching TRBD1. CDR1 is MDHEN, CDR2 SYDVKM, per germline. V lost 7 bases to trimming and J lost 5 bases; unmatched junction nucleotides: 7. The CDR3 loop spans 13 amino acids. Here the CDR3 DNA reads TGTGCCAGCATTCCTGGGGGACAGTATGGCTACACCTTC. It specifies CASIPGGQYGYTF.

The V and J genes are TRBV3-1 (or the pseudogene TRBV3-2) and TRBJ2-7, with 11 bases aligning to TRBD2. Losses at the gene ends were 4 bases for V and 2 bases for J; bases not matched to a gene: 7. The CDR3 extends over 16 amino acids. From germline, CDR1 is LGHDT and CDR2 YNNKEL (reference sequence). The DNA for the CDR3 is TGTGCCAGCAGCCTCCCGGGACTAGCGGAAACCTACGAGCAGTACTTC. Amino acid sequence: CASSLPGLAETYEQYF.

The genes are TRBV27 and TRBJ2-1; 11 positions agree with TRBD2. CDR1 is MNHEY, CDR2 SMNVEV, per germline (reference sequence). The V and J ends lost 6 bases and 2 bases, in that order; junction bases with no gene match: 6. The CDR3 runs 16 residues. The CDR3 nucleotides are TGTGCCAGCAGGGTGGTAGCGGGGGGGACCTACAATGAGCAGTTCTTC. Its protein is CASRVVAGGTYNEQFF.

V and J are TRBV7-9 and TRBJ1-3; 9 bases agree with TRBD1. The CDR3 runs to 15 residues. Germline lookup yields CDR1 SEHNR and CDR2 FQNEAQ (reference sequence). V shed 5 bases, J shed 3 bases, and the junction held 5 bases outside the gene matches. For the CDR3, the DNA is TGTGCCAGCAGCAAACAGGGGGCCAGTGGAAACACCATATATTTT. It codes for CASSKQGASGNTIYF.

The rearrangement joins TRBV9 to TRBJ2-5; 10 bases are shared with TRBD2. Germline V gene data show CDR1 as SGDLS and CDR2 as YYNGEE. The CDR3 is made up of 16 amino acids. Trimming cost V 0 bases and J 5 bases; bases outside gene matches: 7. The CDR3: CASSVASGGAVETQYF. As DNA, the CDR3 is TGTGCCAGCAGCGTAGCCAGCGGGGGGGCCGTGGAGACCCAGTACTTC.

The chain employs TRBV3-1 (or the pseudogene TRBV3-2) and TRBJ2-3; no definite D call. From germline, CDR1 is LGHDT and CDR2 YNNKEL (reference sequence). V was trimmed by 4 bases and J by 4 bases, leaving 9 bases between them. The CDR3 is made up of 13 amino acids. The CDR3 is CASSPLQADTQYF. CDR3 bases: TGTGCCAGCAGCCCCCTGCAGGCAGATACGCAGTATTTT.

The rearrangement joins TRBV7-2 to TRBJ2-1; 8 bases are shared with TRBD2. The CDR3 totals 14 residues. From germline, CDR1 is SGHTA and CDR2 FQGNSA. The junction had 8 bases not matched to a gene; V was cut back by 4 bases and J by 9 bases. The CDR3 DNA follows: TGTGCCAGCAGCTGGGGACTAGATATGAGTGAGCAGTTCTTC. The encoded protein is CASSWGLDMSEQFF. Complete variable domain (other parts from reference TRBV7-2 and TRBJ2-1): GAGVSQSPSNKVTEKGKDVELRCDPISGHTALYWYRQSLGQGLEFLIYFQGNSAPDKSGLPSDRFSAERTGGSVSTLTIQRTQQEDSAVYLCASSWGLDMSEQFFGPGTRLTVL.

This clone was observed once. V and J are TRBV2 and TRBJ2-5; TRBD1 aligns across 10 bases. The V gene end was trimmed by 8 bases and the J gene end by 5 bases; junction bases not matched to a gene: 8. The V gene's germline CDR1 is SNHLY and CDR2 FYNNEI. CDR3 length equals 14 residues. The CDR3 DNA is TGTGCCAGCGTTCCGGACAGGGGGTGGGAGACCCAGTACTTC. Translation gives CASVPDRGWETQYF.